This T cell receptor (beta chain) came from a study of T cell responses to AZD1222 COVID-19 vaccine. Study context: Researchers grouped second doses given at about 4 or about 12 weeks into one pool. Regarding the study as a whole: In a largely white British group with more females than males, clonal diversity was possibly underestimated. Seropositive AZD1222 recipients at baseline numbered only six or seven. CD4 TCRs covered the whole spike, strongest at regions 160-218 and 743-854.

Regarding this clone: Its antigen remains unknown.

Germline lookup yields CDR1 DFQATT and CDR2 SNEGSKA (reference sequence). V lost 3 bases and J lost 6; bases outside the gene matches: 6. The CDR3 runs 14 residues. Some clones are missing from TCRdb's copy, which holds only in-frame ones; the method was immunoSEQ multiplex PCR. The sample lists 90,000 to 150,000 clones; approximately 90% were seen once. The sample in question was peripheral blood, obtained on day 0 of AZD1222 vaccination. This sequence joins TRBV20-1 and TRBJ2-3, with 10 bases identical to TRBD2. This TCR derives from an adult in good health. The chain's CDR3 is CSASSSGRGDTQYF. The CDR3 DNA reads as TGCAGTGCTAGTTCTAGCGGGAGAGGTGATACGCAGTATTTT.